These T cell receptor beta chains were read from a single sample in a study of CD8+ T cells in alopecia areata. The assay was immunoSEQ multiplex PCR, and TCRdb's table has in-frame clones only and misses some. The sample consists of about 12,000 clones, around 62% of them appearing once. Sequencing was performed on skin. The receptors stem from a human donor with alopecia areata. The CDR3 runs from the conserved cysteine through the conserved F or W. The order of the fields is D gene, V gene, clone size, J gene, CDR3 protein, CDR3 DNA. A D gene is named only where the DNA matches it firmly. For some rows the clone size is stated as once, few or many, or as a class when expanded; others skip it.

>-|TRBV30|-|TRBJ1-2
CAWSVHSPPSGYTF
TGTGCCTGGAGTGTACATTCACCTCCCAGTGGCTACACCTTC
>TRBD2|TRBV5-6|-|TRBJ2-3
CASSLALAGIEGTDTQYF
TGTGCCAGCAGCTTGGCTCTAGCGGGGATAGAAGGCACAGATACGCAGTATTTT
>TRBD1|TRBV27|-|TRBJ1-5
CARRQGFNQPQHF
TGTGCCAGACGACAGGGCTTCAATCAGCCCCAGCATTTT
>-|TRBV6-6|-|TRBJ2-7
CASSPSGGPLAYEQYF
TGTGCCAGCAGTCCTTCTGGGGGCCCGCTCGCGTACGAGCAGTACTTC
>-|TRBV2|few|TRBJ2-2
CASSPGAGGQTGELFF
TGTGCCAGCAGCCCTGGGGCTGGGGGCCAAACCGGGGAGCTGTTTTTT
>-|TRBV20-1|-|TRBJ1-2
CSALSNYGYTF
TGCAGTGCTCTGAGTAACTATGGCTACACCTTC
>-|TRBV10-2|once|TRBJ2-3
CASSESLGTTDTQYF
TGCGCCAGCAGTGAGTCCCTAGGGACCACAGATACGCAGTATTTT
>-|TRBV28|few|TRBJ2-5
CASSFLGQETQYF
TGTGCCAGCAGTTTTTTGGGCCAAGAGACCCAGTACTTC
>-|TRBV7-6|few|TRBJ2-6
CASSLPGSDSGANVLTF
TGTGCCAGCAGCTTACCAGGTAGCGACTCCGGGGCCAACGTCCTGACTTTC
>TRBD1|TRBV7-8|few|TRBJ2-5
CASSKLSGTVRTTQYF
TGTGCCAGCAGCAAATTGTCAGGGACAGTACGCACGACCCAGTACTTC
>-|TRBV7-8|once|TRBJ2-7
CASSLVRLSGGGYEQYF
TGTGCCAGCAGCTTAGTAAGGCTTTCGGGGGGCGGGTACGAGCAGTACTTC
>-|TRBV27|-|TRBJ1-1
CASSLPGSEAFF
TGTGCCAGCAGTTTACCAGGGAGTGAAGCTTTCTTT
>TRBD1|TRBV4-1|-|TRBJ2-4
CASSTLYRTPGQGAKNIQYF
TGCGCCAGCAGCACGCTATACAGAACACCGGGACAGGGAGCCAAAAACATTCAGTACTTC
>TRBD1|TRBV7-9|-|TRBJ2-7
CASSLATGARDF
TGTGCCAGCAGCTTAGCGACAGGGGCGAGGGACTTC
>-|TRBV10-2|-|TRBJ2-1
CASSEGIYNEQFF
TGCGCCAGCAGTGAGGGGATTTACAATGAGCAGTTCTTC
>-|TRBV6-1|-|TRBJ2-7
CASSRISYEQYF
TGTGCCAGCAGTCGCATTTCCTACGAGCAGTACTTC
>-|TRBV6-5|-|TRBJ2-7
CASSLEGYEQYF
TGTGCCAGCAGCCTCGAGGGATACGAGCAGTACTTC
>-|TRBV6-6|-|TRBJ2-3
CATRGRLRTDTQYF
TGTGCCACCCGGGGGCGCCTCCGCACAGATACGCAGTATTTT
>-|TRBV27|-|TRBJ2-5
CASKISEYGTQYF
TGTGCCAGCAAAATCTCTGAGTACGGGACCCAGTACTTC
>-|TRBV7-9|-|TRBJ1-4
CASSLAEGGGEKLFF
TGTGCCAGCAGCTTAGCGGAGGGGGGTGGTGAAAAACTGTTTTTT
>TRBD2|TRBV6-1|-|TRBJ2-1
CASSRGLAGVYEQFF
TGTGCCAGCAGTAGAGGACTAGCGGGAGTCTATGAGCAGTTCTTC
>-|TRBV30|-|TRBJ1-4
CAWSVMGEKLFF
TGCGCCTGGAGTGTAATGGGGGAAAAACTGTTTTTT
>-|TRBV5-4|-|TRBJ1-2
CASRTRGNYGYTF
TGTGCCAGCAGGACTCGGGGAAACTATGGCTACACCTTC
>TRBD1|TRBV5-5|-|TRBJ1-2
CASSLDRGNYGYTF
TGTGCCAGCAGCCTGGACAGGGGTAACTATGGCTACACCTTC
>-|TRBV28|-|TRBJ1-4
CASSRAGAINEKLFF
TGTGCCAGCAGTCGGGCAGGGGCAATTAATGAAAAACTGTTTTTT
>-|TRBV5-1|-|TRBJ2-4
CASSPGQFSGGGKNIQYF
TGCGCCAGCAGCCCGGGACAGTTTAGCGGCGGGGGCAAAAACATTCAGTACTTC
>-|TRBV28|few|TRBJ1-5
CASKTQGGRIYSNQPQHF
TGTGCCAGCAAGACGCAGGGAGGACGGATCTATAGCAATCAGCCCCAGCATTTT
>-|TRBV4-3|-|TRBJ1-1
CASSQGAYTEAFF
TGCGCCAGCAGCCAGGGTGCGTACACTGAAGCTTTCTTT
>-|TRBV30|-|TRBJ1-2
CAWEADLLNYGYTF
TGTGCCTGGGAGGCGGACCTGCTTAACTATGGCTACACCTTC
>-|TRBV10-3|-|TRBJ2-2
CAISEPSLGAGELFF
TGTGCCATCAGTGAGCCAAGCCTCGGCGCCGGGGAGCTGTTTTTT
>-|TRBV19|few|TRBJ2-5
CASSTADLETQYF
TGTGCCAGTAGTACTGCAGATTTGGAGACCCAGTACTTC
>TRBD2|TRBV28|few|TRBJ2-3
CASKYAGVDTDTQYF
TGTGCCAGCAAATACGCGGGAGTGGATACAGATACGCAGTATTTT
>TRBD2|TRBV27|-|TRBJ2-5
CASSLSPTVGSGIRKTQYF
TGTGCCAGCAGTTTATCCCCAACGGTGGGTAGCGGGATAAGAAAGACCCAGTACTTC
>-|TRBV6-1|-|TRBJ1-1
CASSETEREKAFF
TGTGCCAGCAGTGAAACAGAGAGGGAAAAAGCTTTCTTT
>-|TRBV4-3|-|TRBJ1-2
CASSRARDSIYGYTF
TGCGCCAGCAGCCGCGCGCGGGACTCGATCTATGGCTACACCTTC
>-|TRBV28|-|TRBJ1-2
CASSVGRQNYGYTF
TGTGCCAGCAGCGTTGGACGGCAGAACTATGGCTACACCTTC
>-|TRBV4-1|-|TRBJ1-2
CASSQDAGIYGYTF
TGCGCCAGCAGCCAAGATGCAGGAATCTATGGCTACACCTTC
>TRBD1|TRBV29-1|-|TRBJ2-5
CSVVQGARETQYF
TGCAGCGTTGTTCAGGGGGCAAGAGAGACCCAGTACTTC
>-|TRBV5-1|-|TRBJ2-7
CASSPSGPTYEQYF
TGCGCCAGCAGCCCATCAGGGCCCACCTACGAGCAGTACTTC
>-|TRBV28|-|TRBJ2-1
CASSPMAGASNEQFF
TGTGCCAGCAGTCCCATGGCCGGAGCCTCCAATGAGCAGTTCTTC
>TRBD2|TRBV27|-|TRBJ2-1
CASSSATGGPYNEQFF
TGTGCCAGCAGCTCGGCAACGGGGGGGCCCTACAATGAGCAGTTCTTC
>-|TRBV28|-|TRBJ1-1
CASSFGEAFF
TGTGCCAGCAGTTTCGGTGAAGCTTTCTTT
>-|TRBV11-1|-|TRBJ2-7
CASSFSDGGVYEQYF
TGTGCCAGCAGCTTCAGTGACGGAGGCGTCTACGAGCAGTACTTC
>TRBD1|TRBV19|medium-sized|TRBJ1-5
CASSSGTGFQPQHF
TGTGCCAGTAGTTCCGGGACAGGATTCCAGCCCCAGCATTTT
>TRBD1|TRBV10-1|-|TRBJ2-5
CASSGKPGQGQETQYF
TGCGCCAGCAGTGGAAAACCGGGACAGGGCCAAGAGACCCAGTACTTC
>-|TRBV5-6|-|TRBJ2-1
CASSLAWDGSYNEQFF
TGTGCCAGCAGCTTGGCCTGGGACGGCTCCTACAATGAGCAGTTCTTC
>TRBD1|TRBV29-1|-|TRBJ1-5
CSVVWGGQGMNQPQHF
TGCAGCGTTGTTTGGGGAGGACAGGGAATGAATCAGCCCCAGCATTTT
>TRBD2|TRBV5-1|once|TRBJ2-1
CASSLGARTSYNEQFF
TGCGCCAGCAGCTTGGGTGCCCGGACTAGCTACAATGAGCAGTTCTTC
>-|TRBV11-2|-|TRBJ2-3
CASSLRRGGGYTDTQYF
TGTGCCAGCAGCTTGAGACGGGGCGGGGGCTACACAGATACGCAGTATTTT
>-|TRBV19|-|TRBJ2-5
CASMETYQETQYF
TGTGCCAGTATGGAGACGTACCAAGAGACCCAGTACTTC
>-|TRBV7-2|-|TRBJ2-7
CASSLEKAYEQYF
TGTGCCAGCAGCTTAGAGAAAGCCTACGAGCAGTACTTC
>TRBD2|TRBV4-2|few|TRBJ2-7
CASRENSGTGLYEQYF
TGTGCCAGCAGGGAAAATAGCGGGACCGGTCTCTACGAGCAGTACTTC
>TRBD2|TRBV6-6|-|TRBJ2-7
CASRSSGRAYEQYF
TGTGCCAGCAGATCCAGCGGGAGGGCCTACGAGCAGTACTTC
>-|TRBV28|-|TRBJ2-7
CASSLFRFLKGRDHYEQYF
TGTGCCAGCAGTTTATTCCGCTTCTTGAAGGGTAGGGACCACTACGAGCAGTACTTC
>-|TRBV5-1|-|TRBJ2-4
CASSLVGQGGKNIQYF
TGCGCCAGCAGCTTGGTGGGCCAGGGTGGAAAAAACATTCAGTACTTC
>-|TRBV7-3|-|TRBJ2-3
CASSLTGRADTQYF
TGTGCCAGCAGCCTAACAGGTCGGGCAGATACGCAGTATTTT